What follows are 25 T cell receptor beta chains derived from one specimen sequenced in a study of CD8+ T cells in alopecia areata. In each case, RNA was isolated and then reverse transcribed into cDNA as the sequencing template. Profiling relied on immunoSEQ multiplex PCR, and the TCRdb table lists in-frame clones only, not all of them. This table holds roughly 150,000 clones, more than 45% found once. Sequences were obtained from CD4+ T cells sorted from blood. All receptors come from a human donor with alopecia areata.

This clone was picked up a small number of times. The same CDR3 arises from other DNA sequences in this sample as well. The CDR3 DNA follows: TGCAGCGTTGATTTGACGGAGACCCAGTACTTC. It specifies CSVDLTETQYF. This sequence joins TRBV29-1 and TRBJ2-5; D is unresolved. Trimming took off 3 bases at V and 5 bases at J, with 7 bases between the two ends. The CDR3 is 11 residues long. CDR1 and CDR2 (germline): SQVTM, ANQGSEA. The complete variable domain, with remaining parts taken from reference TRBV29-1 and TRBJ2-5, reads SAVISQKPSRDICQRGTSLTIQCQVDSQVTMMFWYRQQPGQSLTLIATANQGSEATYESGFVIDKFPISRPNLTFSTLTVSNMSPEDSSIYLCSVDLTETQYFGPGTRLLVL.

This clone showed up just a few times. This sequence joins TRBV29-1 and TRBJ2-1; 7 bases align to TRBD1. V lost 5 bases, J lost 15 bases, and 7 bases stayed unmatched. This CDR3 has 10 amino acids. Germline V CDR1 and CDR2: SQVTM, ANQGSEA. The DNA of the CDR3 is TGCAGCGTTACTCCGGGACAGCGGTTCTTC. Translated: CSVTPGQRFF.

CDR3 residues: CASSLEPTQNTQYF. The CDR3 DNA reads TGCGCCAGCAGCCTAGAGCCGACACAGAATACGCAGTATTTT. The genes are TRBV4-1 and TRBJ2-3; D remains unclear. CDR3 length: 14 residues. Deletions cut 4 bases from V and 7 bases from J, with 15 bases between. Germline V gene sequence: CDR1 MGHRA, CDR2 YSYEKL.

V and J are TRBV19 and TRBJ2-6, with TRBD1 identical over 8 bases. Losses at the gene ends were 8 bases for V and 3 bases for J; bases not matched to a gene: 9. This CDR3 is built from 16 residues. CDR1 LNHDA and CDR2 SQIVND come from the germline V gene (reference sequence). The CDR3 reads CASCFQGAGGANVLTF. The CDR3 DNA reads TGTGCCAGTTGTTTTCAGGGGGCTGGTGGGGCCAACGTCCTGACTTTC. The variable domain in full, with the rest retrieved from reference TRBV19 and TRBJ2-6, is DGGITQSPKYLFRKEGQNVTLSCEQNLNHDAMYWYRQDPGQGLRLIYYSQIVNDFQKGDIAEGYSVSREKKESFPLTVTSAQKNPTAFYLCASCFQGAGGANVLTFGAGSRLTVL.

This sequence joins TRBV9 and TRBJ2-7; TRBD2 matches at 7 bases. The germline CDR1 and CDR2 sequences are SGDLS and YYNGEE. V trimming: 0 bases; J trimming: 2 bases; junction bases outside the gene matches: 5. The CDR3 length is 15 residues. This CDR3 reads CASSVAPSGTYEQYF. DNA of the CDR3: TGTGCCAGCAGCGTAGCGCCTAGCGGCACCTACGAGCAGTACTTC.

This clone appeared a few times. The V gene is TRBV28, the J gene TRBJ2-3; 9 nucleotides match TRBD2. CDR3 length: 14 amino acids. Germline V lookup: CDR1 MDHEN, CDR2 SYDVKM. V was pared by 7 bases and J by 6 bases, with 8 bases of the junction left unmatched. This CDR3 is CASKSGGTSDTQYF. CDR3 in DNA: TGTGCCAGCAAGAGCGGGGGGACCTCCGATACGCAGTATTTT. Full variable domain (missing parts from reference TRBV28 and TRBJ2-3): DVKVTQSSRYLVKRTGEKVFLECVQDMDHENMFWYRQDPGLGLRLIYFSYDVKMKEKGDIPEGYSVSREKKERFSLILESASTNQTSMYLCASKSGGTSDTQYFGPGTRLTVL.

This clone was detected only a few times. The chain combines TRBV29-1 with TRBJ1-2; TRBD1 matches at 9 bases. CDR3 length equals 16 residues. The junction had 19 bases not matched to a gene; V was cut back by 7 bases and J by 7 bases. In germline, CDR1 is SQVTM, CDR2 ANQGSEA. As DNA, the CDR3 is TGCAGCGCCCGGGGGGAACCGGGACAGGGTATCTCTGGCTACACCTTC. It encodes CSARGEPGQGISGYTF.

In this sample, this clone turned up a few times. This rearrangement joins TRBV10-3 to TRBJ1-1, with 8 nucleotides matching TRBD1. The CDR3 is made up of 15 amino acids. After removal of 2 bases from V and 2 bases from J, the junction contained 4 bases not matched to a gene. Germline CDR1 ENHRY, CDR2 SYGVKD. The CDR3 coding sequence is TGTGCCATCAGTGAGGGCAGGGGGCCCAACACTGAAGCTTTCTTT. Its translation is CAISEGRGPNTEAFF.

This clone was detected many times. The chain is built from TRBV5-4 and TRBJ1-2, with TRBD1 matching over 10 bases. V shed 4 bases, J shed 6 bases, and the junction held 3 bases outside the gene matches. This CDR3 comprises 13 residues. The germline CDR1 and CDR2 sequences are SGHNT and YYREEE (reference sequence). In nucleotides, the CDR3 is TGTGCCAGCAGCCGACAGGGGGCGGATGGCTACACCTTC. Its translation: CASSRQGADGYTF.

The V and J genes are TRBV7-9 and TRBJ2-5, with D possibly matching TRBD2 (5 bases). This CDR3 region has 14 residues. The V end lost 1 base, the J end lost 6 bases, and 12 bases lay between the germline ends. The germline V gene encodes CDR1 SEHNR and CDR2 FQNEAQ (reference sequence). The CDR3 loop is CASSLESGPKTQYF. CDR3 DNA: TGTGCCAGCAGCTTAGAGAGCGGACCCAAGACCCAGTACTTC. Full variable domain (outside the CDR3, taken from reference TRBV7-9 and TRBJ2-5): DTGVSQNPRHKITKRGQNVTFRCDPISEHNRLYWYRQTLGQGPEFLTYFQNEAQLEKSRLLSDRFSAERPKGSFSTLEIQRTEQGDSAMYLCASSLESGPKTQYFGPGTRLLVL.

This clone was counted only a few times. The chain links TRBV29-1 to TRBJ1-2; 7 bases map to TRBD1. Germline V gene sequence: CDR1 SQVTM, CDR2 ANQGSEA. This CDR3 has 15 amino acids. V gave up 3 bases and J gave up 4 bases; unmatched junction bases: 11. Here the CDR3 DNA reads TGCAGCGTTGATGTTTCGGCGGGACAGACCTATGGCTACACCTTC. Protein product: CSVDVSAGQTYGYTF.

CDR3 sequence reads: CASSRAETQYF. The DNA for the CDR3 is TGTGCCAGCAGCAGGGCGGAGACCCAGTACTTC. The chain carries TRBV6-6 and TRBJ2-5; possibly TRBD1 for D (5 bases). From germline, CDR1 is MNHNY and CDR2 SVGAGI (reference sequence). The CDR3 consists of 11 residues. V was shortened by 6 bases and J by 5 bases, with 7 bases between the two germline ends.

This chain connects TRBV30 to TRBJ1-1; 8 bases match TRBD1. The length of the CDR3 is 14 residues. V was pared by 4 bases and J by 6 bases, with 10 bases of the junction left unmatched. The germline V gene has CDR1 GTSNPN and CDR2 SVGIG (reference sequence). The CDR3 reads CAWNPRGRMAEAFF. The CDR3 DNA follows: TGTGCCTGGAACCCCAGGGGGCGAATGGCTGAAGCTTTCTTT.

In this sample, this clone turned up many times. The chain links TRBV5-1 to TRBJ2-5, with 8 bases matching TRBD1. The length of the CDR3 is 13 residues. The trim removed 4 bases at V and 5 bases at J, leaving 4 bases unmatched. Germline V gene lookup returns CDR1 SGHRS and CDR2 YFSETQ. This chain's CDR3 is CASSAGQGETQYF. The CDR3 nucleotides read TGCGCCAGCAGCGCCGGACAGGGTGAGACCCAGTACTTC.

This clone has more than one count but fewer than ten. CDR3 DNA: TGTGCCTGGAACACCCTGGGGGGACATACGCAGTATTTT. Translated, it gives CAWNTLGGHTQYF. The V call is TRBV30, the J call TRBJ2-3; a possible D gene is TRBD2 (6 bases). CDR1 and CDR2 from the germline V gene are GTSNPN and SVGIG (reference sequence). This CDR3 contains 13 residues. Trimming pared 4 bases from V and 7 bases from J, leaving 15 bases between.

The genes are TRBV14 and TRBJ2-1, with D unclear. This CDR3 is built from 15 residues. Germline loops: CDR1 SGHDN, CDR2 FVKESK. Deletions cut 0 bases from V and 8 bases from J, with 14 bases between. For the CDR3, the DNA is TGTGCCAGCAGCCAAGATCAGTCGTGGTTATATGAGCAGTTCTTC. As protein: CASSQDQSWLYEQFF.

J is TRBJ2-7 and V is TRBV18; 9 positions match TRBD1. The CDR3 runs 15 residues. Germline V lookup: CDR1 KGHSH, CDR2 LQKENI. Germline trimming cut 3 bases from V and 3 bases from J; bases unmatched to any gene: 6. The CDR3 nucleotides are TGTGCCAGCTCACCTTCCGGGACAGGGCACTACGAGCAGTACTTC. Translated: CASSPSGTGHYEQYF. The full variable domain, rest sourced from reference TRBV18 and TRBJ2-7, is NAGVMQNPRHLVRRRGQEARLRCSPMKGHSHVYWYRQLPEEGLKFMVYLQKENIIDESGMPKERFSAEFPKEGPSILRIQQVVRGDSAAYFCASSPSGTGHYEQYFGPGTRLTVT.

This clone has a handful of counts. This rearrangement joins TRBV29-1 to TRBJ2-7; D is undetermined. CDR1 is SQVTM and CDR2 is ANQGSEA in the germline V gene. The CDR3 has 12 amino acids. Deletions cut 7 bases from V and 4 bases from J, with 14 bases between. CDR3 loop: CSGRFTAYEQYF. In DNA form, the CDR3 reads TGCAGCGGAAGATTTACAGCGTACGAGCAGTACTTC.

This chain connects TRBV18 to TRBJ2-7; no reliable D call. V dropped 2 bases and J dropped 2 bases, with 4 bases sitting between them. CDR1 is KGHSH and CDR2 is LQKENI in the germline V gene. The CDR3 loop spans 12 amino acids. DNA for the CDR3: TGTGCCAGCTCACCAGGAACCTACGAGCAGTACTTC. This sequence encodes CASSPGTYEQYF. Full variable domain (rest looked up from reference TRBV18 and TRBJ2-7): NAGVMQNPRHLVRRRGQEARLRCSPMKGHSHVYWYRQLPEEGLKFMVYLQKENIIDESGMPKERFSAEFPKEGPSILRIQQVVRGDSAAYFCASSPGTYEQYFGPGTRLTVT.

This chain links TRBV29-1 with TRBJ1-1; possibly TRBD1 for D (5 bases). With 7 bases removed from V and 0 bases from J, the gap between germline ends came to 12 bases. The CDR3 extends over 13 amino acids. Germline values: CDR1 SQVTM, CDR2 ANQGSEA. CDR3 nucleotide sequence: TGCAGCGCAGAGACAGTGATGAACACTGAAGCTTTCTTT. Amino acid sequence: CSAETVMNTEAFF.

The chain recombines TRBV9 with TRBJ2-1; D gene unclear. Germline CDR1 and CDR2: SGDLS and YYNGEE. This CDR3 is 13 amino acids long. Trimming removed 4 bases from V and 2 bases from J, with 7 bases in between. The CDR3 sequence: CASSRATYNEQFF. The CDR3 DNA reads as TGTGCCAGCAGCCGCGCCACCTACAATGAGCAGTTCTTC.

This chain links TRBV29-1 with TRBJ2-1; D remains unclear. Germline V CDR1 and CDR2: SQVTM, ANQGSEA. V gave up 1 base and J gave up 7 bases, with 11 bases separating them. This CDR3 has 13 residues. CDR3 loop: CSVEVPAANEQFF. The CDR3 region has the DNA TGCAGCGTTGAAGTCCCAGCCGCAAATGAGCAGTTCTTC.

The sample holds a few counts of this clone. V usage is TRBV29-1 and J usage is TRBJ1-1; D possibly corresponds to TRBD1 (6 bases). The CDR3 consists of 11 residues. The germline gives CDR1 SQVTM, CDR2 ANQGSEA. V was shortened by 7 bases and J by 5 bases, with 11 bases between the two germline ends. The CDR3 nucleotides are TGCAGCGCCTACAGGGTAACTGAAGCTTTCTTT. Protein sequence: CSAYRVTEAFF.

This clone was seen a handful of times. V usage is TRBV29-1 and J usage is TRBJ2-3, with a weak D call TRBD1 (6 bases). The CDR3 sequence is 14 residues long. Germline CDR1 is SQVTM and CDR2 is ANQGSEA. The V and J ends lost 6 bases and 1 base respectively, with 14 bases between them. CDR3 in DNA: TGCAGCGTACAACAGGGTTCGGGCACAGATACGCAGTATTTT. It yields the protein CSVQQGSGTDTQYF.

The chain carries TRBV7-9 and TRBJ2-2; 11 bases align to TRBD2. The CDR3 sequence is 14 residues long. Germline trimming cut 5 bases from V and 4 bases from J; bases unmatched to any gene: 0. Germline CDR1 is SEHNR and CDR2 is FQNEAQ (reference sequence). The CDR3 sequence: CASSTSGSTGELFF. CDR3 sequence (DNA): TGTGCCAGCAGCACTAGCGGGAGCACCGGGGAGCTGTTTTTT. The variable domain in full, completed from reference TRBV7-9 and TRBJ2-2, reads DTGVSQNPRHKITKRGQNVTFRCDPISEHNRLYWYRQTLGQGPEFLTYFQNEAQLEKSRLLSDRFSAERPKGSFSTLEIQRTEQGDSAMYLCASSTSGSTGELFFGEGSRLTVL.